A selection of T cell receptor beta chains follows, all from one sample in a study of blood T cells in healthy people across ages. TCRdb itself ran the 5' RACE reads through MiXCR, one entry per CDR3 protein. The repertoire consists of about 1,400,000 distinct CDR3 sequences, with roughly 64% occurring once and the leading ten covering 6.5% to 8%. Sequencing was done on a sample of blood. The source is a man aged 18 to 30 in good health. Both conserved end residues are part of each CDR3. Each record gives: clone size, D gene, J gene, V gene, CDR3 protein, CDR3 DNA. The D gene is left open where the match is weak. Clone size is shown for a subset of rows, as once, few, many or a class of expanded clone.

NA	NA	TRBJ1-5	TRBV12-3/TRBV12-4	CASSLADVDQPQHF	TGTGCCAGCAGTTTAGCGGACGTAGATCAGCCCCAGCATTTT
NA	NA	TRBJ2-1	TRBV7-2	CASNSRGQNYNEQFF	TGTGCCAGCAACTCCAGAGGGCAGAACTACAATGAGCAGTTCTTC
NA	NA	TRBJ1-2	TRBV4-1	CASSQVRIEGYTF	TGCGCCAGCAGCCAAGTTAGGATCGAGGGCTACACCTTC
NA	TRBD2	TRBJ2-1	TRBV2	CASTVVLRGDINNEQFF	TGTGCCAGCACTGTGGTTCTGCGGGGGGATATAAACAATGAGCAGTTCTTC
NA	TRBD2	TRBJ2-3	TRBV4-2	CASSQEASGGAGDTQYF	TGTGCCAGCAGCCAAGAGGCTAGCGGGGGGGCGGGAGATACGCAGTATTTT
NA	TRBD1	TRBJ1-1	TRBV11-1	CASSPAGQGSTEAFF	TGTGCCAGCAGCCCCGCCGGACAGGGAAGCACTGAAGCTTTCTTT
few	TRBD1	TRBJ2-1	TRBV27	CASSSTGDEQFF	TGTGCCAGCAGCTCGACAGGGGATGAGCAGTTCTTC
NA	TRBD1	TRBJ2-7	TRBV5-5	CASSYETGEASYEQYF	TGTGCCAGCAGCTATGAAACAGGGGAAGCCTCCTACGAGCAGTACTTC
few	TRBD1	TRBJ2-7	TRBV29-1	CSVEGPPKQGSTAYEQYF	TGCAGCGTTGAAGGTCCCCCCAAACAGGGGTCGACCGCCTACGAGCAGTACTTC
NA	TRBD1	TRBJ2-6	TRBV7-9	CASPTGTGGSGANVLTF	TGTGCCAGCCCTACCGGGACAGGGGGATCTGGGGCCAACGTCCTGACTTTC
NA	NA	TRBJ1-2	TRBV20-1	CSASRGVDYGYTF	TGCAGTGCTAGTAGAGGGGTCGACTATGGCTACACCTTC
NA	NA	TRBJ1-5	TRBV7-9	CATSSQQGGPQHF	TGTGCCACCAGCTCCCAACAGGGTGGGCCCCAGCATTTT
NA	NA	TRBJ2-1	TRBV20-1	CSARPVSSSYNEQFF	TGCAGTGCTAGGCCCGTATCTAGCTCCTACAATGAGCAGTTCTTC
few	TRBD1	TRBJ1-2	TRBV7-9	CASSPTDRDQGYTF	TGTGCCAGCAGCCCGACGGACAGGGATCAGGGCTACACCTTC
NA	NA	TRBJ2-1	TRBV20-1	CSAKGVGRRNSYNEQFF	TGCAGTGCTAAAGGGGTAGGGCGGAGAAACTCCTACAATGAGCAGTTCTTC
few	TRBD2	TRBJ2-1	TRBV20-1	CSARDNGGGAYNEQFF	TGCAGTGCTAGAGATAACGGCGGGGGGGCCTACAATGAGCAGTTCTTC
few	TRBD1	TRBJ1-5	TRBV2	CASSAQTGGTQPQHF	TGTGCCAGCAGTGCTCAGACAGGGGGTACTCAGCCCCAGCATTTT
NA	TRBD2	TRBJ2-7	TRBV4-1	CASSQEKRTSGSYTYEQYF	TGCGCCAGCAGCCAAGAAAAGAGGACTAGCGGATCCTACACCTACGAGCAGTACTTC
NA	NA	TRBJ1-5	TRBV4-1	CASSQDSPYSNQPQHF	TGCGCCAGCAGCCAAGACTCACCCTACAGCAATCAGCCCCAGCATTTT
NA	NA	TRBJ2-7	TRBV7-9	CASNQAGANEQYF	TGTGCCAGCAACCAGGCAGGCGCGAACGAGCAGTACTTC
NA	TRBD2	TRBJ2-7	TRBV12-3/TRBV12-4	CASSSAGAESYEQYF	TGTGCCAGCAGCAGCGCGGGAGCGGAGTCCTACGAGCAGTACTTC
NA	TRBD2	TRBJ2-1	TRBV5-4	CASSLPLAGGLNEQFF	TGTGCCAGCAGCTTGCCCTTAGCGGGGGGGTTAAATGAGCAGTTCTTC
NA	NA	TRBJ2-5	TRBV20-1	CSAAVALEQYF	TGCAGTGCCGCAGTCGCTCTTGAGCAGTACTTC
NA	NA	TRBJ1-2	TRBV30	CAWSVYQAGYTF	TGTGCCTGGAGTGTATATCAGGCGGGCTACACCTTC
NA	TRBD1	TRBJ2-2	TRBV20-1	CSAQGGTEHTGELFF	TGCAGTGCCCAGGGTGGGACAGAGCACACCGGGGAGCTGTTTTTT
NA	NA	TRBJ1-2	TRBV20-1	CSAIKGDYGYTF	TGCAGTGCTATTAAAGGGGACTATGGCTACACCTTC
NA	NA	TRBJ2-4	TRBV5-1	CASSDGTDREQYF	TGCGCCAGCAGCGACGGGACAGATCGGGAGCAGTACTTC
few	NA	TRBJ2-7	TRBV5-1	CASSQQRSETYEQYF	TGCGCCAGCAGCCAGCAGCGGTCCGAAACCTACGAGCAGTACTTC
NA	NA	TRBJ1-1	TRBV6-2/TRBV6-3	CASSNPNTEAFF	TGTGCCAGCAGCAATCCGAACACTGAAGCTTTCTTT
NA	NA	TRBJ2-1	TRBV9	CASSVARDRNNEQFF	TGTGCCAGCAGCGTAGCCAGGGATCGGAACAATGAGCAGTTCTTC
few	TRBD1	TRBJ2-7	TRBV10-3	CAISDLRGQQRGYEQYF	TGTGCCATCAGTGATCTAAGGGGACAGCAAAGAGGGTACGAGCAGTACTTC
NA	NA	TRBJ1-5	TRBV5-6	CASSLSWGARQPQHF	TGTGCCAGCAGCTTGTCGTGGGGGGCTAGACAGCCCCAGCATTTT
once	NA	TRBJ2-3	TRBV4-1	CASSQESRVWDTQYF	TGCGCCAGCAGCCAAGAATCCAGGGTTTGGGATACGCAGTATTTT
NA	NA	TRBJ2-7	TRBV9	CASSVALGYEQYF	TGTGCCAGCAGCGTAGCTCTGGGTTACGAGCAGTACTTC
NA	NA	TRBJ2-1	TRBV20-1	CSARGATRNEQFF	TGCAGTGCTAGGGGGGCTACAAGGAATGAGCAGTTCTTC
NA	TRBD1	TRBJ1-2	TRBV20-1	CSARAQGAGYGYTF	TGCAGTGCTAGAGCACAGGGGGCAGGCTATGGCTACACCTTC